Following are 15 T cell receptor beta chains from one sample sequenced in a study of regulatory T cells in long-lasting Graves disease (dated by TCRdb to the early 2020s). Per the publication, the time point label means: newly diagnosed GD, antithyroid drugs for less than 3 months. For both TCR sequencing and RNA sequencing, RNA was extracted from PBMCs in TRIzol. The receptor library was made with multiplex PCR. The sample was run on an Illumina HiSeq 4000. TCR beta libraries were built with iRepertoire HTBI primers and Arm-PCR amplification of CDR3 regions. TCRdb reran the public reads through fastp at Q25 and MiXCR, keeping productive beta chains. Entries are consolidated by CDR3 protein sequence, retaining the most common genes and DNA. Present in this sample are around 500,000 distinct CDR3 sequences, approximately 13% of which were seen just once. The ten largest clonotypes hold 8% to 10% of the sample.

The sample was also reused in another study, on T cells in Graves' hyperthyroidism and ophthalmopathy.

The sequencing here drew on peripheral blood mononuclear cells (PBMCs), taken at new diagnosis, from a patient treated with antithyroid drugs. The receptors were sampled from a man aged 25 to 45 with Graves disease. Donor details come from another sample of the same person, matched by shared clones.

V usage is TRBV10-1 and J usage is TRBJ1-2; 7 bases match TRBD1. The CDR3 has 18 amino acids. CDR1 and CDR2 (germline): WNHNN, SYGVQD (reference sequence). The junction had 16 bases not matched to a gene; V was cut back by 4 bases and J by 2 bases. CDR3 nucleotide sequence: TGCGCCAGCAGTGGACCAAAGCGGGGACAGTCTATAAACTATGGCTACACCTTC. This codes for CASSGPKRGQSINYGYTF.

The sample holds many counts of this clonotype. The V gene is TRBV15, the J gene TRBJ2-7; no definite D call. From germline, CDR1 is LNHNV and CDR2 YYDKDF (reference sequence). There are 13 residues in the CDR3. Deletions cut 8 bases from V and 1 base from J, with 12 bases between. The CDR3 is CATGRWGSYEQYF. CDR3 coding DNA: TGTGCCACCGGTAGGTGGGGTTCCTACGAGCAGTACTTC. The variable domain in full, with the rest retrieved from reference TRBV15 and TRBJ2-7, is DAMVIQNPRYQVTQFGKPVTLSCSQTLNHNVMYWYQQKSSQAPKLLFHYYDKDFNNEADTPDNFQSRRPNTSFCFLDIRSPGLGDTAMYLCATGRWGSYEQYFGPGTRLTVT.

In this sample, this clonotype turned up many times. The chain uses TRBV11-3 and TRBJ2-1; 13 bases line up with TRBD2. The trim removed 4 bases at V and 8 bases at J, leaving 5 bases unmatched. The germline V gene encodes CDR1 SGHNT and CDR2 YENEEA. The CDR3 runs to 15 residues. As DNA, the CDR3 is TGTGCCAGCAGCTCGGGACTAGCGGGAAGCGATGAGCAGTTCTTC. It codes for CASSSGLAGSDEQFF. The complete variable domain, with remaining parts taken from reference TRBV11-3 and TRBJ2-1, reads EAGVVQSPRYKIIEKKQPVAFWCNPISGHNTLYWYLQNLGQGPELLIRYENEEAVDDSQLPKDRFSAERLKGVDSTLKIQPAELGDSAVYLCASSSGLAGSDEQFFGPGTRLTVL.

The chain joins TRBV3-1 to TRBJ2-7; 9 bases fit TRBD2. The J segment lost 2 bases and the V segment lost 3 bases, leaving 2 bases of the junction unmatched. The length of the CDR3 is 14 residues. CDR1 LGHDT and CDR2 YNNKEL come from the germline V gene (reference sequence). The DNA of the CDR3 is TGTGCCAGCAGCCATAGCGGGGGAACCTACGAGCAGTACTTC. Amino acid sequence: CASSHSGGTYEQYF.

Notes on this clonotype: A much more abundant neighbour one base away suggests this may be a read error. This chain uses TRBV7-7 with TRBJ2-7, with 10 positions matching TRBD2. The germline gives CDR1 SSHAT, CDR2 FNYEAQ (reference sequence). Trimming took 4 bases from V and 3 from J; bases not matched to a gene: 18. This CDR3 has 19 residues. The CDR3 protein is CASSSFGLAVVQSDYEQYF. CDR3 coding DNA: TGTGCCAGCAGCTCCTTCGGACTAGCGGTAGTTCAATCCGACTACGAGCAGTACTTC.

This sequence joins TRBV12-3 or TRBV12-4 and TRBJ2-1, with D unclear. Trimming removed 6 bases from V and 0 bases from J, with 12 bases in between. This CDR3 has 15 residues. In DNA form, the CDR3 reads TGTGCCAGCAGCGCCGGCTACCGCTCCTACAATGAGCAGTTCTTC. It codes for CASSAGYRSYNEQFF.

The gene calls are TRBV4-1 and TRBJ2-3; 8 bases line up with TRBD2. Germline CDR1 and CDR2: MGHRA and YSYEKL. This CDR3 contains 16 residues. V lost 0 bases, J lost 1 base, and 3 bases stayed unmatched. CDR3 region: CASSQDPAGGTDTQYF. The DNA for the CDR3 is TGCGCCAGCAGCCAAGATCCAGCGGGGGGCACAGATACGCAGTATTTT.

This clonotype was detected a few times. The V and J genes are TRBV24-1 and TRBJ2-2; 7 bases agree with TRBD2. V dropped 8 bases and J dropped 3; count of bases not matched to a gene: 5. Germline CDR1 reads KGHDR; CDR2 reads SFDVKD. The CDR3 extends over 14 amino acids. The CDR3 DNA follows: TGTGCCACCATGGGACTACGTGACACCGGGGAGCTGTTTTTT. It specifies CATMGLRDTGELFF.

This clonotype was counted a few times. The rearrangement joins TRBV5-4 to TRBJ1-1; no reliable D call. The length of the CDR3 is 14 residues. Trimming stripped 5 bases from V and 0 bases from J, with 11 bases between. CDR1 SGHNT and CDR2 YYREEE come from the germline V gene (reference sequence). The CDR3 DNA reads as TGTGCCAGCAGACATGATGGAGTGAACACTGAAGCTTTCTTT. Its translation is CASRHDGVNTEAFF.

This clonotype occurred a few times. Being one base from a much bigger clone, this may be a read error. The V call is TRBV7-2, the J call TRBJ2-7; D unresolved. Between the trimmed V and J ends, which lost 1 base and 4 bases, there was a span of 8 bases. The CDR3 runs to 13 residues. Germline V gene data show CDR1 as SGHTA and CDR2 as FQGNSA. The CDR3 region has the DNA TGTGCCAGCAGCTTAGAAGAGGTTTACGAGCAGTACTTC. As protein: CASSLEEVYEQYF.

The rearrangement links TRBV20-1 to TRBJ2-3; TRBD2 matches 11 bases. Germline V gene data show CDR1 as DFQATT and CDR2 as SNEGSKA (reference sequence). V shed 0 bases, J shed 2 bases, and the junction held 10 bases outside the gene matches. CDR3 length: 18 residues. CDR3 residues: CSARDRVWTSGYTDTQYF. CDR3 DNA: TGCAGTGCTAGAGATCGGGTTTGGACTAGCGGGTACACAGATACGCAGTATTTT.

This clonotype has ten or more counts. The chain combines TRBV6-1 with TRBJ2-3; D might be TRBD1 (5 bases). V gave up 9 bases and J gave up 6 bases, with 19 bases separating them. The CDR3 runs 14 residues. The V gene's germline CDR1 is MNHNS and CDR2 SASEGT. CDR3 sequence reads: CASRASQGSDTQYF. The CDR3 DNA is TGTGCCAGTCGGGCTTCGCAGGGTTCTGATACGCAGTATTTT.

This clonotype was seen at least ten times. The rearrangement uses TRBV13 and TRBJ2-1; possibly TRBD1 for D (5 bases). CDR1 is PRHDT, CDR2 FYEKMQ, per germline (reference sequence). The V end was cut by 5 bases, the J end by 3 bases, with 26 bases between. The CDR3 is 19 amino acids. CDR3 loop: CASSANWTPDPDVYNEQFF. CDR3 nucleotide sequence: TGTGCCAGCAGCGCAAACTGGACACCGGACCCCGACGTCTACAATGAGCAGTTCTTC.

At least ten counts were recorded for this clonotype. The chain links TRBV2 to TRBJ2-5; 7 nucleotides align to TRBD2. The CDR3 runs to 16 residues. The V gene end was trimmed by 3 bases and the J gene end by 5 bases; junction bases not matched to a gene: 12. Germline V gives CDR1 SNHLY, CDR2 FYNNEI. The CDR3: CASSDDGGSVMETQYF. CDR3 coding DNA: TGTGCCAGCAGTGATGACGGCGGGAGTGTCATGGAGACCCAGTACTTC. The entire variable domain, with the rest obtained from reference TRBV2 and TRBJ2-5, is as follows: EPEVTQTPSHQVTQMGQEVILRCVPISNHLYFYWYRQILGQKVEFLVSFYNNEISEKSEIFDDQFSVERPDGSNFTLKIRSTKLEDSAMYFCASSDDGGSVMETQYFGPGTRLLVL.

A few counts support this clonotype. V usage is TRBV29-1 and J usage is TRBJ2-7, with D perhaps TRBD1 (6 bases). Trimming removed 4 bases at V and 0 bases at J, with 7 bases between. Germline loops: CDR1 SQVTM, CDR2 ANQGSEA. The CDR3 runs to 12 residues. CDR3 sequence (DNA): TGCAGCGTTGGACAGGTCTCCTACGAGCAGTACTTC. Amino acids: CSVGQVSYEQYF.